This paragraph covers one TCR beta chain sequence. The target antigen is unknown. These data originate in a study of CD8+ T cells in alopecia areata. The germline V gene has CDR1 MNHEY and CDR2 SMNVEV (reference sequence). V was trimmed by 5 bases and J by 1 base, leaving 13 bases between them. The CDR3 is made up of 15 amino acids. Treatment specified: oral pan-JAK inhibitor, 5-10 mg twice daily. Study results and caveats: With one nonresponder, baseline CD8+ expansion's link to response remains uncertain. Scalp clonality and expanded CD8+ clones among the top 100 fell significantly with tofacitinib.

Extracted RNA was reverse transcribed into cDNA, the sequencing template. Produced via immunoSEQ multiplex PCR; TCRdb's table is partial and in-frame only. The data show 120,000 or so clones, with 61% seen just once and 5% to 7% held by the top ten. Material: CD4+ T cells sorted from blood, obtained at week 4, from a patient treated with tofacitinib. The genes are TRBV27 and TRBJ2-3; D is possibly TRBD2 (5 bases). This clonotype originated in a human donor with alopecia areata. For the CDR3, the DNA is TGTGCCAGCAGTCCCCGGCGGGCCCGCACAGATACGCAGTATTTT. Encoded protein: CASSPRRARTDTQYF.